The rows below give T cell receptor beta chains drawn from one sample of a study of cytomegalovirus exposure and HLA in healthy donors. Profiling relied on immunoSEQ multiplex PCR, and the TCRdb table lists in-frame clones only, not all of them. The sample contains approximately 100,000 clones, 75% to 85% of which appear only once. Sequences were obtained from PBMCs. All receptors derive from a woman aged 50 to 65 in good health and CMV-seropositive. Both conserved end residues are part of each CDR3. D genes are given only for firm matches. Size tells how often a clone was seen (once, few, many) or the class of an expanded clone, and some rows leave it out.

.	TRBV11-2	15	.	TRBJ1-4	TGTGCCAGCAGCCCCCAGCGTGGAACTAATGAAAAACTGTTTTTT	CASSPQRGTNEKLFF
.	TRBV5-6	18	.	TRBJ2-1	TGTGCCAGCAGCTCACAGCCGATTACAGGGAGCTCCTACAATGAGCAGTTCTTC	CASSSQPITGSSYNEQFF
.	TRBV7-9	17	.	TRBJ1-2	TGTGCCAGCAGCCGTTCGCCAGGTGCCCATTCTAACTATGGCTACACCTTC	CASSRSPGAHSNYGYTF
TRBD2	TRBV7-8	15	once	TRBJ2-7	TGTGCCAGCAGCTTTGCCGGGACTAGCGACTACGAGCAGTACTTC	CASSFAGTSDYEQYF
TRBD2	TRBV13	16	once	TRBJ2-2	TGTGCCAGCAGCAACCCGAGCGGGAGTGAGTCCGGGGAGCTGTTTTTT	CASSNPSGSESGELFF
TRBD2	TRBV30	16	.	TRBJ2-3	TGTGCCTGGAGGCTGCGTACTAGCGGCCTCACAGATACGCAGTATTTT	CAWRLRTSGLTDTQYF
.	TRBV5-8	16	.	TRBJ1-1	TGTGCCAGCAGCCGTGTCCTCAGGGGTTTTTCCACTGAAGCTTTCTTT	CASSRVLRGFSTEAFF
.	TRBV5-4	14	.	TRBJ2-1	TGTGCCAGCAGCTTGGACAGTGGCTACAATGAGCAGTTCTTC	CASSLDSGYNEQFF
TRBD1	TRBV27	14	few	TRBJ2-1	TGTGCCAGCAGACAGGGGGGCTCCTACAATGAGCAGTTCTTC	CASRQGGSYNEQFF
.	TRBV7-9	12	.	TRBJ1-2	TGTGCCAGCAGTCTCGACAGCTATGGCTACACCTTC	CASSLDSYGYTF
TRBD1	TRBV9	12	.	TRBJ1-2	TGTGCCAGCAGCCTCACAGGGGTCGGCTACACCTTC	CASSLTGVGYTF
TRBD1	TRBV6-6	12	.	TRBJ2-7	TGTGCCAGCAGTCCGACTCGACAGGGCGGGTACTTC	CASSPTRQGGYF
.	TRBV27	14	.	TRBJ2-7	TGTGCCAGCAGTCTTACACAGGGTCCCTACGAGCAGTACTTC	CASSLTQGPYEQYF
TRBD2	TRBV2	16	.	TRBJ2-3	TGTGCCAGCAGTGAAGGGGCTAGCGGTAGCACAGATACGCAGTATTTT	CASSEGASGSTDTQYF